The next 18 T cell receptor beta chains were all read from a single sample in a study of blood T cell repertoires in COVID-19. Sequencing used immunoSEQ multiplex PCR; TCRdb keeps in-frame clones, though not all of them. The sample consists of 300,000 to 400,000 clones, about 90% of them appearing once. The sample taken for sequencing was peripheral blood. Receptors originate from a young woman with COVID-19, enrolled during active disease.

The chain joins TRBV6-2 or TRBV6-3 to TRBJ2-1; 7 bases are shared with TRBD2. The germline V gene encodes CDR1 MNHEY and CDR2 SVGEGT. Germline trimming cut 4 bases from V and 5 bases from J; bases unmatched to any gene: 14. The CDR3 covers 17 residues. The CDR3 nucleotides are TGTGCCAGCAGTTCCCGTGGGGAGGGCTGGTCGGACAATGAGCAGTTCTTC. Translating it yields CASSSRGEGWSDNEQFF.

This clone came up a few times. Here the CDR3 reads CATSDLGGEHSAFTGELFF. CDR3 nucleotides: TGTGCCACCAGTGATTTAGGGGGCGAACACTCAGCCTTCACCGGGGAGCTGTTTTTT. V and J are TRBV24-1 and TRBJ2-2, with 7 bases matching TRBD1. J lost 4 bases, V lost 1 base, and 14 bases had no gene match. CDR1 is KGHDR, CDR2 SFDVKD, per germline. The CDR3 runs to 19 residues.

V and J are TRBV5-6 and TRBJ2-1; 7 nucleotides agree with TRBD2. Germline V gives CDR1 SGHDT, CDR2 YYEEEE. V dropped 4 bases and J dropped 5; count of bases not matched to a gene: 6. CDR3 size: 14 residues. As DNA, the CDR3 is TGTGCCAGCAGCAGGCGGGGGACCCACAATGAGCAGTTCTTC. This gives the protein CASSRRGTHNEQFF.

The gene calls are TRBV6-1 and TRBJ1-5; D may be TRBD1 (6 bases). In germline, CDR1 is MNHNS, CDR2 SASEGT. CDR3 length: 15 residues. V lost 3 bases to trimming and J lost 7 bases, with 16 bases between them. The CDR3 DNA follows: TGTGCCAGCAGTGAGGTTGGGGGGGCTAGCCAGCCCCAGCATTTT. Protein: CASSEVGGASQPQHF.

This chain connects TRBV4-2 to TRBJ2-1, with D perhaps matching TRBD2 (7 bases). The CDR3 contains 15 residues. Germline V CDR1 and CDR2: LGHNA, YNFKEQ. V was trimmed by 1 base and J by 5 bases, leaving 12 bases between them. As DNA, the CDR3 is TGTGCCAGCAGCCAAGGAGGGGGGGGACACAATGAGCAGTTCTTC. Translation gives CASSQGGGGHNEQFF.

This clone appeared a single time. The gene calls are TRBV30 and TRBJ2-1; 9 nucleotides match TRBD2. CDR1 GTSNPN and CDR2 SVGIG come from the germline V gene (reference sequence). This CDR3 has 14 residues. V shed 1 base and J 4 bases; nucleotides not matched to a gene: 2. The DNA for the CDR3 is TGTGCCTGGAGTGCTACTAGCGGGTACAATGAGCAGTTCTTC. It specifies CAWSATSGYNEQFF. Full variable domain (remainder filled in from reference TRBV30 and TRBJ2-1): SQTIHQWPATLVQPVGSPLSLECTVEGTSNPNLYWYRQAAGRGLQLLFYSVGIGQISSEVPQNLSASRPQDRQFILSSKKLLLSDSGFYLCAWSATSGYNEQFFGPGTRLTVL.

This chain uses TRBV11-2 with TRBJ2-1, with 7 nucleotides matching TRBD2. Germline CDR1 reads SGHAT; CDR2 reads FQNNGV. V lost 0 bases to trimming and J lost 2 bases; unmatched junction nucleotides: 1. CDR3 length: 15 amino acids. The CDR3 DNA reads TGTGCCAGCAGCTTAGACGGGAGGCCCTACAATGAGCAGTTCTTC. It encodes CASSLDGRPYNEQFF.

The chain employs TRBV14 and TRBJ2-3; 9 bases are shared with TRBD2. There are 14 residues in the CDR3. After removal of 4 bases from V and 8 bases from J, the junction contained 7 bases not matched to a gene. From germline, CDR1 is SGHDN and CDR2 FVKESK. The CDR3 protein is CASSLSGRYGTQYF. The CDR3 DNA sequence: TGTGCCAGCAGCCTGAGCGGGAGGTATGGTACGCAGTATTTT.

This chain uses TRBV6-4 with TRBJ2-1, with TRBD2 matching over 11 bases. This CDR3 has 14 amino acids. Looked up from germline, CDR1 is MRHNA and CDR2 is SNTAGT. The junction had 4 bases not matched to a gene; V was cut back by 5 bases and J by 7 bases. CDR3 region: CASSPGTSGNEQFF. DNA for the CDR3: TGTGCCAGCAGTCCCGGGACTAGCGGAAATGAGCAGTTCTTC.

The V call is TRBV5-8, the J call TRBJ2-1, with a tentative D call TRBD2 (5 bases). The CDR3 is made up of 15 amino acids. Trimming took off 4 bases at V and 9 bases at J, with 20 bases between the two ends. Germline CDR1 is SGHTS and CDR2 is YDEGEE. CDR3 nucleotides: TGTGCCAGCAGCCGGACTCCCTCAAGGGTCGGTGAGCAGTTCTTC. This gives the protein CASSRTPSRVGEQFF.

The chain links TRBV19 to TRBJ2-7; maybe TRBD2 (5 bases). The CDR3 loop spans 13 amino acids. Germline-derived CDR1 and CDR2 are LNHDA and SQIVND (reference sequence). Trimming cost V 1 base and J 11 bases, with 15 bases left between them. The chain's CDR3 is CASSIVGGSVEYF. Here the CDR3 DNA reads TGTGCCAGTAGTATAGTGGGCGGTAGCGTTGAGTACTTC.

The CDR3 reads CASSLAGADNEQFF. The CDR3 DNA follows: TGTGCCAGTAGTTTAGCGGGAGCAGACAATGAGCAGTTCTTC. V is TRBV19 and J is TRBJ2-1; TRBD2 matches 9 bases. Germline CDR1 and CDR2: LNHDA and SQIVND (reference sequence). CDR3 length equals 14 residues. V was pared by 5 bases and J by 5 bases, with 4 bases of the junction left unmatched.

The chain couples TRBV7-6 to TRBJ2-2; no clear D. Trimming took 2 bases from V and 5 from J, leaving 12 bases between them. The germline CDR1 and CDR2 sequences are SGHVS and FNYEAQ. The CDR3 runs to 15 residues. CDR3 coding DNA: TGTGCCAGCAGCTTATATCAAGAGGATACCGGGGAGCTGTTTTTT. Protein product: CASSLYQEDTGELFF.

The rearrangement links TRBV7-9 to TRBJ2-1; 12 bases align to TRBD2. The CDR3 extends over 17 amino acids. From germline, CDR1 is SEHNR and CDR2 FQNEAQ (reference sequence). V gave up 1 base and J gave up 7 bases; unmatched junction bases: 8. For the CDR3, the DNA is TGTGCCAGCAGCTTAGTTCTAGCGGGAGGGCCGCGTAATGAGCAGTTCTTC. It is translated as CASSLVLAGGPRNEQFF.

This chain joins TRBV10-3 and TRBJ1-1, with 7 bases that match TRBD1. The J segment lost 5 bases and the V segment lost 0 bases, leaving 6 bases of the junction unmatched. The length of the CDR3 is 15 residues. Germline values: CDR1 ENHRY, CDR2 SYGVKD. CDR3 bases: TGTGCCATCAGTGAGTCCCGGACAGGTTGGACTGAAGCTTTCTTT. Residues: CAISESRTGWTEAFF.

In this sample, this clone turned up a few times. The V call is TRBV2, the J call TRBJ1-3; no definite D call. The V gene's germline CDR1 is SNHLY and CDR2 FYNNEI. CDR3 size: 14 residues. V was pared by 2 bases and J by 3 bases, with 8 bases between. The DNA of the CDR3 is TGTGCCAGCAGTGAACTGGGAGGTGGAAACACCATATATTTT. The encoded protein is CASSELGGGNTIYF.

This clone was seen a single time. The chain links TRBV5-4 to TRBJ2-7, with 9 bases lining up with TRBD2. CDR3 size: 15 residues. Germline V gene sequence: CDR1 SGHNT, CDR2 YYREEE (reference sequence). V trimming: 4 bases; J trimming: 3 bases; junction bases outside the gene matches: 8. As DNA, the CDR3 is TGTGCCAGCAGCCCGGGGACTAGCACAAACTACGAGCAGTACTTC. Its translation: CASSPGTSTNYEQYF.

The V gene is TRBV5-5, the J gene TRBJ2-5; 8 positions agree with TRBD1. The V segment lost 2 bases and the J segment 7 bases; nucleotides outside the gene matches: 7. The CDR3 is 14 residues long. CDR1 and CDR2 from the germline V gene are SGHKS and YYEKEE (reference sequence). The CDR3 nucleotides read TGTGCCAGCAGCTTTGGACAGGGAGTCGGGACCCAGTACTTC. Its translation: CASSFGQGVGTQYF.